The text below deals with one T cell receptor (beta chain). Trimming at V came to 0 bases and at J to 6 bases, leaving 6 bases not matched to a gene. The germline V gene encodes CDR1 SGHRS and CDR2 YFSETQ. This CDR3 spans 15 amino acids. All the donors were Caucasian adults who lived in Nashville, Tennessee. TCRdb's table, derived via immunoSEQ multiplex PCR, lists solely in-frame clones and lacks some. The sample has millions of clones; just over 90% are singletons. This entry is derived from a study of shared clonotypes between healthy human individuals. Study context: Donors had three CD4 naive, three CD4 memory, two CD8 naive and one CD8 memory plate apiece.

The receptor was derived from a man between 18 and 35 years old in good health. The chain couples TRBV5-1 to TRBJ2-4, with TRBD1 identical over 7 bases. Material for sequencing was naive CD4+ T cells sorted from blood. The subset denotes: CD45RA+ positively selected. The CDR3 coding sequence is TGCGCCAGCAGCTTGGCCACAGGGGACGGAAACATTCAGTACTTC. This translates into CASSLATGDGNIQYF.